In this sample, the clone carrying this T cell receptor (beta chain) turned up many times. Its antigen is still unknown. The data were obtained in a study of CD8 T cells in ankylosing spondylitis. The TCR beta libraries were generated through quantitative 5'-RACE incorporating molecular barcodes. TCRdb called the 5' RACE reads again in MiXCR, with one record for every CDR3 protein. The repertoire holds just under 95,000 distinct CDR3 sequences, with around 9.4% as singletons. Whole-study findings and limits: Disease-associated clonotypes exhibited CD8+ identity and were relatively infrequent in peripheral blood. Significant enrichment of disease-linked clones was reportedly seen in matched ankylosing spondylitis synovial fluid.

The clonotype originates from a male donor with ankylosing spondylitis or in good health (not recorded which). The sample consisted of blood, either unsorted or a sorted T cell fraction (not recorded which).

As DNA, the CDR3 is TGTGCCAGCAGTTTGTCTAGCGGCCCCTACGAGCAGTACTTC. Translation: CASSLSSGPYEQYF. The rearrangement links TRBV12-3 or TRBV12-4 to TRBJ2-7, with 7 nucleotides matching TRBD2. The CDR3 loop spans 14 amino acids. The V and J ends lost 3 bases and 2 bases, in that order; junction bases with no gene match: 4.